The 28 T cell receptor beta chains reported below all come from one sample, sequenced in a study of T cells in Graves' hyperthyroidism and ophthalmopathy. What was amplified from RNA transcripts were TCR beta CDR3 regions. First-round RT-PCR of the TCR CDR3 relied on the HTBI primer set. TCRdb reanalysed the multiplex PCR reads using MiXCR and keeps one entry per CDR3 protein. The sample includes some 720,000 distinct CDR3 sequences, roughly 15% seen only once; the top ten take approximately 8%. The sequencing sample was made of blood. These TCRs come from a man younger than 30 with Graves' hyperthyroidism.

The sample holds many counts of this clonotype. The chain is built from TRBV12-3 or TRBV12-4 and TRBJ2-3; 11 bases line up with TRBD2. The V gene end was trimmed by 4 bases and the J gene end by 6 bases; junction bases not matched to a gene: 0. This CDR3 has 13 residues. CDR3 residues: CASSSSGRDTQYF. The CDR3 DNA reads TGTGCCAGCAGTTCTAGCGGGAGGGATACGCAGTATTTT.

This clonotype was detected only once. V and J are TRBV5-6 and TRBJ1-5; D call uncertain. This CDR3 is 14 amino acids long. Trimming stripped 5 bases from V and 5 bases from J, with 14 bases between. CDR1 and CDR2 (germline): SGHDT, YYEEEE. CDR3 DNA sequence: TGTGCCAGCAGTTACGGTGGGTTTCATCAGCCCCAGCATTTT. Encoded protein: CASSYGGFHQPQHF. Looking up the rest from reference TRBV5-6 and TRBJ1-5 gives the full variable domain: DAGVTQSPTHLIKTRGQQVTLRCSPKSGHDTVSWYQQALGQGPQFIFQYYEEEERQRGNFPDRFSGHQFPNYSSELNVNALLLGDSALYLCASSYGGFHQPQHFGDGTRLSIL.

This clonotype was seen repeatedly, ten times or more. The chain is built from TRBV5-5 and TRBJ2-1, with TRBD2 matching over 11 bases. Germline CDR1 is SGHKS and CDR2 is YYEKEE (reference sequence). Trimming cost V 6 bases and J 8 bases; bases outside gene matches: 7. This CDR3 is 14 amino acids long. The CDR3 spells CASKLAGGMDEQFF. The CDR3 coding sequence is TGTGCCAGCAAGCTAGCGGGAGGTATGGATGAGCAGTTCTTC.

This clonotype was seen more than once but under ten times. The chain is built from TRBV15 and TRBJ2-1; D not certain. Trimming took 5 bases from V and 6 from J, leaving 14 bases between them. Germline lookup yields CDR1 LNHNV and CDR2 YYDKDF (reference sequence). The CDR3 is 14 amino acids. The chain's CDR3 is CATSSRNRGNEQFF. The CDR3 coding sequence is TGTGCCACCAGCTCCCGAAACAGAGGCAATGAGCAGTTCTTC.

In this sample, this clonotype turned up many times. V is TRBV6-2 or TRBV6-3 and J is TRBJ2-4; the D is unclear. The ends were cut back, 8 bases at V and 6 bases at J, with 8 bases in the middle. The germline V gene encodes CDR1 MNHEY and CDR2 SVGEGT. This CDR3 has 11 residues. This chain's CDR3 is CASDSGNIQYF. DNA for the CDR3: TGTGCCAGCGACTCGGGAAACATTCAGTACTTC.

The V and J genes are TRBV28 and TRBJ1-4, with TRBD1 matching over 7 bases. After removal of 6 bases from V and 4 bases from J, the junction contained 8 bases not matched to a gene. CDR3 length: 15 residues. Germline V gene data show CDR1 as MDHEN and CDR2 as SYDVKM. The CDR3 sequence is CASSPDRAGNEKLFF. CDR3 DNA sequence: TGTGCCAGCAGCCCAGACAGGGCAGGTAATGAAAAACTGTTTTTT.

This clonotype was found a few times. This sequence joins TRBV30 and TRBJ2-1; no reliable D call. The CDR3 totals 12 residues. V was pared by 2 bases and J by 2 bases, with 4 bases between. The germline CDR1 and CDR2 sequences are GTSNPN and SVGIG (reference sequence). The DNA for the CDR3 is TGTGCCTGGAGTCCCCCCTACAATGAGCAGTTCTTC. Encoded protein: CAWSPPYNEQFF. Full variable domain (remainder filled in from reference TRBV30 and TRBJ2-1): SQTIHQWPATLVQPVGSPLSLECTVEGTSNPNLYWYRQAAGRGLQLLFYSVGIGQISSEVPQNLSASRPQDRQFILSSKKLLLSDSGFYLCAWSPPYNEQFFGPGTRLTVL.

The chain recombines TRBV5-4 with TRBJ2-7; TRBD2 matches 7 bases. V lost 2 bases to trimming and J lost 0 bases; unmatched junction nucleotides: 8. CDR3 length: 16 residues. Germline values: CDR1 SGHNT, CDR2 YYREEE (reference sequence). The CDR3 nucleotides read TGTGCCAGCAGCTTTGGACTAGGGAAAGACTCCTACGAGCAGTACTTC. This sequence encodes CASSFGLGKDSYEQYF.

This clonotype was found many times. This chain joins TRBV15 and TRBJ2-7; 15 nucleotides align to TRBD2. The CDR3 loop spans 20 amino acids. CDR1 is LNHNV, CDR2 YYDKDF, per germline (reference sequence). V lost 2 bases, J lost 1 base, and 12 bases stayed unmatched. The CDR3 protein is CATSRQNPGLAGGRSYEQYF. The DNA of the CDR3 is TGTGCCACCAGCAGACAAAATCCGGGACTAGCGGGAGGTCGTTCCTACGAGCAGTACTTC.

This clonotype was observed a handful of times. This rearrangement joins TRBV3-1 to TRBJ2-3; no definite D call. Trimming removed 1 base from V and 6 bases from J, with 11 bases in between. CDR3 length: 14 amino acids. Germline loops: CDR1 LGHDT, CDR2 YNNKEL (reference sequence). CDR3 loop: CASSQGPVPDTQYF. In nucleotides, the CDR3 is TGTGCCAGCAGCCAAGGCCCGGTGCCGGATACGCAGTATTTT.

CDR3 in amino acids: CASGYSAGGRTEAFF. CDR3 nucleotides: TGTGCCAGCGGCTATTCGGCAGGGGGCCGGACTGAAGCTTTCTTT. The V gene is TRBV27, the J gene TRBJ1-1; 8 bases are a match to TRBD1. Germline V gene sequence: CDR1 MNHEY, CDR2 SMNVEV (reference sequence). This CDR3 comprises 15 residues. The trim removed 8 bases at V and 5 bases at J, leaving 13 bases unmatched.

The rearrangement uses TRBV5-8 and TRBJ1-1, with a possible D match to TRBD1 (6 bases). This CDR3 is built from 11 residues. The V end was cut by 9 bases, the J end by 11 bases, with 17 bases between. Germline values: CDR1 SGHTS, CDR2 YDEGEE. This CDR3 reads CATTGKFRAFF. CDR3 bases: TGTGCCACCACAGGGAAGTTTCGGGCTTTCTTT.

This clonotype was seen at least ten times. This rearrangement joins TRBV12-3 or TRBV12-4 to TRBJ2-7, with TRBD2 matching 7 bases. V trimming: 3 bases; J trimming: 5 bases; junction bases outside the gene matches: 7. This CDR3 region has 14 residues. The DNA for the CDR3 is TGTGCCAGCAGTTTCGCGGGAGTAGACAACGAGCAGTACTTC. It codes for CASSFAGVDNEQYF.

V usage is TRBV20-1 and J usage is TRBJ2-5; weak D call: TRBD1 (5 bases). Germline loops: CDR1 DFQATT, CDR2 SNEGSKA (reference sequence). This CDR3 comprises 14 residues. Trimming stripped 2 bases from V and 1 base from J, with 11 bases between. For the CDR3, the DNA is TGCAGTGCTAGACCCCAGGGCCCCCAAGAGACCCAGTACTTC. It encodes CSARPQGPQETQYF.

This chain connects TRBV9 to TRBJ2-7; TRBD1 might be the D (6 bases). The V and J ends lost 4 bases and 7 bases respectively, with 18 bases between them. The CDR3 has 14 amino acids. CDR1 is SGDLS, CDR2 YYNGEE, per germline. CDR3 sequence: CASSQGGVQREQYF. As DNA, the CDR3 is TGTGCCAGCAGCCAAGGGGGAGTTCAGAGGGAGCAGTACTTC. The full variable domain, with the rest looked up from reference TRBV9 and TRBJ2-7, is DSGVTQTPKHLITATGQRVTLRCSPRSGDLSVYWYQQSLDQGLQFLIQYYNGEERAKGNILERFSAQQFPDLHSELNLSSLELGDSALYFCASSQGGVQREQYFGPGTRLTVT.

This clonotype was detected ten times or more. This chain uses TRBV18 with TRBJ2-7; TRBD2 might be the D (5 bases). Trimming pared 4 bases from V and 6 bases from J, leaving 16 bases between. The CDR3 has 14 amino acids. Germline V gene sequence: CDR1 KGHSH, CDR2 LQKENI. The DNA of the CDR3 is TGTGCCAGCTCACACCGGAGCGGTAGGCGCGAGCAGTACTTC. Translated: CASSHRSGRREQYF.

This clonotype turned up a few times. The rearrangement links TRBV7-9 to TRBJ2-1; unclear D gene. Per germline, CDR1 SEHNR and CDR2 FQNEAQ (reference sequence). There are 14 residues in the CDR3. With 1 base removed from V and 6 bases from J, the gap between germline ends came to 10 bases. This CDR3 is CASSLGARVNEQFF. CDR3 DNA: TGTGCCAGCAGCTTAGGTGCTAGAGTCAATGAGCAGTTCTTC. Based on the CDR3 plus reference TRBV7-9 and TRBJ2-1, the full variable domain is DTGVSQNPRHKITKRGQNVTFRCDPISEHNRLYWYRQTLGQGPEFLTYFQNEAQLEKSRLLSDRFSAERPKGSFSTLEIQRTEQGDSAMYLCASSLGARVNEQFFGPGTRLTVL.

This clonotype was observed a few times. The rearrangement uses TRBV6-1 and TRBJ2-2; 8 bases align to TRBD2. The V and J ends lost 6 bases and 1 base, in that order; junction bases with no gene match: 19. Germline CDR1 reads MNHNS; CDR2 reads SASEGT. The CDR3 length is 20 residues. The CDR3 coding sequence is TGTGCCAGCAGCCCTAATTGGGGCGGCGGGAGGCCTCTGAACACCGGGGAGCTGTTTTTT. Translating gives CASSPNWGGGRPLNTGELFF.

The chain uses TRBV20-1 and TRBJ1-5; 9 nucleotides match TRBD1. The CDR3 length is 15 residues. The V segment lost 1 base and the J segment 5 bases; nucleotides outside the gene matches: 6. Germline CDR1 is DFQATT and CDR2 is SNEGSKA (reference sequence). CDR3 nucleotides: TGCAGTGCTAGAGGTCCGGACAGGGGCGATCAGCCCCAGCATTTT. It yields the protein CSARGPDRGDQPQHF.

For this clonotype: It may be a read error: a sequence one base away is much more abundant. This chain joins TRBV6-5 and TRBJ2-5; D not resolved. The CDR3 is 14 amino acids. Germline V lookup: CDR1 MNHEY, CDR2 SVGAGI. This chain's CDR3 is CAGSFTDTLRTQYF. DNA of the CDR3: TGTGCCGGCAGTTTCACCGATACCCTCCGGACCCAGTACTTC.

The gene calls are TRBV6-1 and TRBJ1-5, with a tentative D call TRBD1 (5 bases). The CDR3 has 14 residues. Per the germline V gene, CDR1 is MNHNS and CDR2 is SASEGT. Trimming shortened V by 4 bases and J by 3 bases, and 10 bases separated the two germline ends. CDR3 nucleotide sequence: TGTGCCAGCAGTGTTAAGGGGACCAATCAGCCCCAGCATTTT. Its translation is CASSVKGTNQPQHF.

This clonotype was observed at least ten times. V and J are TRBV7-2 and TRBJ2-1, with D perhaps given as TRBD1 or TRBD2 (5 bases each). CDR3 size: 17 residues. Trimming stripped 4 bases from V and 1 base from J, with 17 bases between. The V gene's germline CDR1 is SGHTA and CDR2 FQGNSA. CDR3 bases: TGTGCCAGCAGCTCATCCCGGGGCCATAAATCCTACAATGAGCAGTTCTTC. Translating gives CASSSSRGHKSYNEQFF.

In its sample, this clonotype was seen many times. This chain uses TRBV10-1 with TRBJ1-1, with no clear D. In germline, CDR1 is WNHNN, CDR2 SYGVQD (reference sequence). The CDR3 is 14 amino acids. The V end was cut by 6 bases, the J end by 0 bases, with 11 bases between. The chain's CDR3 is CASSDDGVNTEAFF. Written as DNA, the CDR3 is TGCGCCAGCAGCGACGACGGGGTGAACACTGAAGCTTTCTTT.

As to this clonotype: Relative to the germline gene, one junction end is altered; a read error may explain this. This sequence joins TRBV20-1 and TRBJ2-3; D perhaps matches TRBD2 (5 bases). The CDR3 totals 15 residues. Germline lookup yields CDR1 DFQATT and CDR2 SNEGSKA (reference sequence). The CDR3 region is CSAPGRGPSTYTQYF. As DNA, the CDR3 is TGCAGTGCCCCAGGTCGCGGCCCTAGCACATATACGCAGTATTTT.

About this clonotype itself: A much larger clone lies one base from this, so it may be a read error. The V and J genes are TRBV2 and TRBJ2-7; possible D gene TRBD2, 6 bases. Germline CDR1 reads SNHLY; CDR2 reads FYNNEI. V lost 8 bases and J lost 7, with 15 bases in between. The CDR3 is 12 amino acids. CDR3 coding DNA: TGTGCCAGCGGAGGGCTAAACAATGAGCAGTACTTC. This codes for CASGGLNNEQYF.

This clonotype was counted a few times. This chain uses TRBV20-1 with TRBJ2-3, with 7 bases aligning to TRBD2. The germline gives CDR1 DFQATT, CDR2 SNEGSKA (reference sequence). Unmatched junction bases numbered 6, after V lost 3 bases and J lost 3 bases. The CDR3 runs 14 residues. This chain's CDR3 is CSASRGGRTDTQYF. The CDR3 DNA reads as TGCAGTGCTAGCCGTGGCGGGAGAACAGATACGCAGTATTTT.

Written as DNA, the CDR3 is TGCGCCAGCAGCTTGGGAGACAACACCGGGGAGCTGTTTTTT. Its protein is CASSLGDNTGELFF. This chain joins TRBV5-1 and TRBJ2-2, with D uncertain. Germline V gene sequence: CDR1 SGHRS, CDR2 YFSETQ. This CDR3 spans 14 amino acids. V was pared by 0 bases and J by 2 bases, with 5 bases between.

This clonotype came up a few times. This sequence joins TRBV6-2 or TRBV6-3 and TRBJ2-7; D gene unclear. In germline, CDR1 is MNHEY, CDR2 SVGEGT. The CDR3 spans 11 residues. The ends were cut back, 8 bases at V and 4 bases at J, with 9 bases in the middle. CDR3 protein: CASVSGYEQYF. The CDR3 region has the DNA TGTGCCAGCGTGTCAGGATACGAGCAGTACTTC.